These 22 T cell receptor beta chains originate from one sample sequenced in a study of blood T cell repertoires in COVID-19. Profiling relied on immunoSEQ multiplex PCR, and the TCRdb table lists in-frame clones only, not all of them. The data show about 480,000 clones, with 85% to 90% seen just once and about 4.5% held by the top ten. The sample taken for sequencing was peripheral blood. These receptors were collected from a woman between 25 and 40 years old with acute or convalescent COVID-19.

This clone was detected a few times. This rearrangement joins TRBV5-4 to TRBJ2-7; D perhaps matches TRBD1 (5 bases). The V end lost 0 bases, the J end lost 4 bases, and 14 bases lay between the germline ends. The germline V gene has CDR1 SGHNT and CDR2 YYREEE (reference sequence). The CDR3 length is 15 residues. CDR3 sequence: CASSLVQGGVYEQYF. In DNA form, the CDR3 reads TGTGCCAGCAGCTTGGTTCAGGGTGGGGTATACGAGCAGTACTTC.

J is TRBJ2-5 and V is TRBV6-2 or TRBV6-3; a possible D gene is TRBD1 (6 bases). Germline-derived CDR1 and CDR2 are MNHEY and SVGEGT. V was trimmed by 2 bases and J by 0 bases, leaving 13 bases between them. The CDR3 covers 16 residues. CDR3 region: CASSYMDSLYQETQYF. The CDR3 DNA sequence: TGTGCCAGCAGTTACATGGACAGTCTGTACCAAGAGACCCAGTACTTC.

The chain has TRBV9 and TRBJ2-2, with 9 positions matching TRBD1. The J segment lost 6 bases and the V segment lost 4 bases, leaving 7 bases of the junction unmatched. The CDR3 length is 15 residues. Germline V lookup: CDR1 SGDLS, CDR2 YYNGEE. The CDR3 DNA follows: TGTGCCAGCAGCACCCGGGACAGGGAGCCCGGGGAGCTGTTTTTT. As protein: CASSTRDREPGELFF. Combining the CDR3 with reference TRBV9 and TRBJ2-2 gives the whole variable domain DSGVTQTPKHLITATGQRVTLRCSPRSGDLSVYWYQQSLDQGLQFLIQYYNGEERAKGNILERFSAQQFPDLHSELNLSSLELGDSALYFCASSTRDREPGELFFGEGSRLTVL.

The CDR3 bases are TGTGCCAGTAAGGGGGGGGCGAATGAAAAACTGTTTTTT. Protein product: CASKGGANEKLFF. The chain joins TRBV19 to TRBJ1-4, with TRBD1 as a possible D gene (6 bases). CDR1 is LNHDA and CDR2 is SQIVND in the germline V gene (reference sequence). This CDR3 comprises 13 residues. Deletions cut 7 bases from V and 5 bases from J, with 11 bases between.

The CDR3, as DNA: TGTGCCAGCAGTCGTTTTGTCGGACAGGGGACAGAAAAACTGTTTTTT. This encodes CASSRFVGQGTEKLFF. This chain uses TRBV27 with TRBJ1-4; TRBD1 matches at 9 bases. Germline V CDR1 and CDR2: MNHEY, SMNVEV (reference sequence). There are 16 residues in the CDR3. V dropped 5 bases and J dropped 8; count of bases not matched to a gene: 12.

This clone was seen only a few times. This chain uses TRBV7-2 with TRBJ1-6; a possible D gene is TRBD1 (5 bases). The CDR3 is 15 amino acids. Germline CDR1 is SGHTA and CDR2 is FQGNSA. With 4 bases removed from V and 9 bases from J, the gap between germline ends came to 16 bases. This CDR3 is CASSSNRGKSSPLHF. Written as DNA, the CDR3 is TGTGCCAGCAGCTCGAACCGGGGGAAGAGTTCACCCCTCCACTTT.

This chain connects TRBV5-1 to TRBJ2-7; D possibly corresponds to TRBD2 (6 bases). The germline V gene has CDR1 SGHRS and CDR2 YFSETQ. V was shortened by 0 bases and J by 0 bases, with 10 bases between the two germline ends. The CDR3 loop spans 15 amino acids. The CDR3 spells CASSLGGGVSYEQYF. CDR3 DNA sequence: TGCGCCAGCAGCTTGGGGGGCGGGGTCTCCTACGAGCAGTACTTC. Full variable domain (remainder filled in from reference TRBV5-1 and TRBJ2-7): KAGVTQTPRYLIKTRGQQVTLSCSPISGHRSVSWYQQTPGQGLQFLFEYFSETQRNKGNFPGRFSGRQFSNSRSEMNVSTLELGDSALYLCASSLGGGVSYEQYFGPGTRLTVT.

CDR3 in DNA: TGCGCCAGCAGTCCAAACAGGGATACTGAAGCTTTCTTT. Translating it yields CASSPNRDTEAFF. The V call is TRBV5-1, the J call TRBJ1-1; D possibly corresponds to TRBD1 (6 bases). V was pared by 5 bases and J by 5 bases, with 13 bases between. Looked up from germline, CDR1 is SGHRS and CDR2 is YFSETQ. The CDR3 has 13 residues.

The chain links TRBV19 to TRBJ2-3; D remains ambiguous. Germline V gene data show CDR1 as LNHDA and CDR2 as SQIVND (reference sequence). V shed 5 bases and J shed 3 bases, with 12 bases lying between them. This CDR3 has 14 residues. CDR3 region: CASSELTGTDTQYF. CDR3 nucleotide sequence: TGTGCCAGTAGTGAACTTACCGGGACAGATACGCAGTATTTT.

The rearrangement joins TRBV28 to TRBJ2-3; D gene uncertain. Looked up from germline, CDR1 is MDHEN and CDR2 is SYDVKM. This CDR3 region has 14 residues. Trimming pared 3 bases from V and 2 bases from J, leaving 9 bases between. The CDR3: CASSFVGITDTQYF. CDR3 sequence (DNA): TGTGCCAGCAGTTTTGTTGGCATCACAGATACGCAGTATTTT.

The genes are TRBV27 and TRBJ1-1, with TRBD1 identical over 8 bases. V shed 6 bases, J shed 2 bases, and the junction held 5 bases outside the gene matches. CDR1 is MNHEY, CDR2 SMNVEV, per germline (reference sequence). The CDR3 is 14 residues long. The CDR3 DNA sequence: TGTGCCAGCAGAAAGACAGGGGCTAACACTGAAGCTTTCTTT. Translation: CASRKTGANTEAFF.

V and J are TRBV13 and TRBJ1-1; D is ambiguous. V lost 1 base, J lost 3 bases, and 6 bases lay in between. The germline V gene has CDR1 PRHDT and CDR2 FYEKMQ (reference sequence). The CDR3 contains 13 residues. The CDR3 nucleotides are TGTGCCAGCAGCTTAGACCGGGACACTGAAGCTTTCTTT. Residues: CASSLDRDTEAFF.

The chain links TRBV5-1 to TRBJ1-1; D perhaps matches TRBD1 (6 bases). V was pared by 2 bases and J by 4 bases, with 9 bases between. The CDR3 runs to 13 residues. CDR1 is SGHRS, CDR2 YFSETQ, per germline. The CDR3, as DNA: TGCGCCAGCAGCTTATCAGGGGCCACTGAAGCTTTCTTT. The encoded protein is CASSLSGATEAFF.

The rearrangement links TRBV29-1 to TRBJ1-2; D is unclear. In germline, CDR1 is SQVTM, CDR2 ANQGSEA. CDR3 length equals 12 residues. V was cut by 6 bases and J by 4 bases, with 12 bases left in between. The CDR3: CSVRSFSYGYTF. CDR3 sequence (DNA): TGCAGCGTCCGATCGTTCAGCTATGGCTACACCTTC.

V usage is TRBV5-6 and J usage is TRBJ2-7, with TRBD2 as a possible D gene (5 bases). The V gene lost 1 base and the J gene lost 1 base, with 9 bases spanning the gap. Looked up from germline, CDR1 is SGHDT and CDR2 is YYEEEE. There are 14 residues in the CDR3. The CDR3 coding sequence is TGTGCCAGCAGCTTGTTAGCGAGGTCCTACGAGCAGTACTTC. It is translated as CASSLLARSYEQYF.

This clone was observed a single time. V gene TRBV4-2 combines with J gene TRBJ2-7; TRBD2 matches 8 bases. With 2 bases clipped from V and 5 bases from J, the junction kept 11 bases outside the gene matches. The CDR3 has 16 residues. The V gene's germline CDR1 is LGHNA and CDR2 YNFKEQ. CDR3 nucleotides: TGTGCCAGCAGCCAACTGCCGGGACTAGTAACACACGAGCAGTACTTC. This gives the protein CASSQLPGLVTHEQYF.

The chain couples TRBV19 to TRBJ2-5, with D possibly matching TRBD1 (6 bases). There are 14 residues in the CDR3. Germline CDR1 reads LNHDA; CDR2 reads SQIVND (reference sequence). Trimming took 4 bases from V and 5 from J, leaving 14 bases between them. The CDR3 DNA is TGTGCCAGTAGTACGGACAGACCAGGGGAGACCCAGTACTTC. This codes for CASSTDRPGETQYF.

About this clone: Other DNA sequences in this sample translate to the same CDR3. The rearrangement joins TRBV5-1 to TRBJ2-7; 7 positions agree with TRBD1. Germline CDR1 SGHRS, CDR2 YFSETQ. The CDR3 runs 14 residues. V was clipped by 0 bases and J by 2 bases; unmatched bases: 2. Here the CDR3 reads CASSLDRGPYEQYF. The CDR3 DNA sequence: TGCGCCAGCAGCTTGGACAGGGGCCCCTACGAGCAGTACTTC.

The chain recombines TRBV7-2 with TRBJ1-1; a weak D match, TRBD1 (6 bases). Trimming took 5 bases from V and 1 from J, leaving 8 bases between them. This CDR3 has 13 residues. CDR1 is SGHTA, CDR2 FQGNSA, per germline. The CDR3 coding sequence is TGTGCCAGCAGCAAGACAGGGAACACTGAAGCTTTCTTT. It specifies CASSKTGNTEAFF. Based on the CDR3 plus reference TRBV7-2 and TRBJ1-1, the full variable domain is GAGVSQSPSNKVTEKGKDVELRCDPISGHTALYWYRQSLGQGLEFLIYFQGNSAPDKSGLPSDRFSAERTGGSVSTLTIQRTQQEDSAVYLCASSKTGNTEAFFGQGTRLTVV.

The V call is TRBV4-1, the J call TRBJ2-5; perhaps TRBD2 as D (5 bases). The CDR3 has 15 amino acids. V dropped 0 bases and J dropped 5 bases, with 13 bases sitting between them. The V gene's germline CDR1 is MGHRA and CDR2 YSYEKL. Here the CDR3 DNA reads TGCGCCAGCAGCCAAGATGATCAGCGGTATGAGACCCAGTACTTC. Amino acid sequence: CASSQDDQRYETQYF.

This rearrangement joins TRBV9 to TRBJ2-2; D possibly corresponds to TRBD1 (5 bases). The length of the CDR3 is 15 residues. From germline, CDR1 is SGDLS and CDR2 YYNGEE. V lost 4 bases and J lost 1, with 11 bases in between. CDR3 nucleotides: TGTGCCAGCAGCCTTGACAGATTGAACACCGGGGAGCTGTTTTTT. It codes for CASSLDRLNTGELFF.

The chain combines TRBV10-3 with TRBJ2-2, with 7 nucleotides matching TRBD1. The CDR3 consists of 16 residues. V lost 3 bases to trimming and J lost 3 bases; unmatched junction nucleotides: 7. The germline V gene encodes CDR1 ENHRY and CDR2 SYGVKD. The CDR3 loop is CAISETTGSDTGELFF. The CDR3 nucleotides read TGTGCCATCAGTGAAACGACAGGGAGCGACACCGGGGAGCTGTTTTTT.